The TCR beta chain described here comes from a study of T-cell reconstitution after alpha-beta-depleted transplantation in children. The table lists this clonotype with many counts. V was clipped by 0 bases and J by 9 bases, with 12 bases between them. Germline CDR1 reads MGHRA; CDR2 reads YSYEKL. This CDR3 spans 14 amino acids. A library of TCRbeta sequences, prepared with unique molecular identifiers, was generated. TCRdb reprocessed the PCR reads via MiXCR and lists one record per CDR3 protein. The sample has approximately 200,000 distinct CDR3 sequences, roughly 14% seen once. The genes are TRBV4-1 and TRBJ2-1; D might be TRBD1 (6 bases). The receptor comes from a human donor who donated a stem cell graft to a child with acute lymphoblastic leukemia. The sequencing here drew on PBMCs from the stem cell graft donor, taken from the stem cell graft. In DNA form, the CDR3 reads TGCGCCAGCAGCCAAGATCCCTGGACAGCTGAGCAGTTCTTC. Translating it yields CASSQDPWTAEQFF.